The clone carrying this T cell receptor (beta chain) was observed a handful of times. Its specificity is not known. A single record per CDR3 protein comes from TCRdb applying MiXCR to the 5' RACE reads. The sample contains 450,000 to 650,000 distinct CDR3 sequences, about a fifth of which appear only once. These data originate in a study of T-cell memory formation after mild COVID-19. The overall study: Largely donor-specific TCR clusters were found.

Study-wide results and limits: Clones contracting day 15 to 85 were balanced CD4/CD8; later expanders leaned CD4+. Shrinking CD4+ clones resided mostly in CM and EM, and CD8+ ones in EMRA. Second-wave clones peaking on day 37 lacked confirmed SARS-CoV-2 specificity.

The clonotype originates from an adult woman who had mild COVID-19 (a few samples of this study predate the infection). Cell type and time point are not known. Sequencing input: PBMCs or a T cell subset sorted from them (not recorded which).

In DNA form, the CDR3 reads TGTGCCAGCAGCGCCGGGACTAGCGGGCACGAGCAGTACTTC. It is translated as CASSAGTSGHEQYF. The chain links TRBV9 to TRBJ2-7, with TRBD2 matching over 12 bases. The CDR3 is 14 residues long. V was clipped by 3 bases and J by 5 bases; unmatched bases: 3. From germline, CDR1 is SGDLS and CDR2 YYNGEE.